The present T cell receptor (beta chain) was sequenced within a study of PD-1 blockade in mismatch repair-deficient tumors. Germline assignment: CDR1 SGHNT and CDR2 YENEEA. Deletions cut 0 bases from V and 7 bases from J, with 13 bases between. This CDR3 region has 15 residues. TCRs were sequenced from three patients responding to pembrolizumab. The assay was immunoSEQ multiplex PCR, and TCRdb's table has in-frame clones only and misses some. The table has around 100,000 clones, around three quarters seen once. This rearrangement joins TRBV11-3 to TRBJ2-4, with unresolved D. The sample was peripheral blood, taken approximately 60 weeks after starting pembrolizumab. The receptor was derived from an adult with mismatch repair-deficient cancer. CDR3 sequence (DNA): TGTGCCAGCAGCTTAGACGACGCGGTTATGAACATTCAGTACTTC. Encoded protein: CASSLDDAVMNIQYF. Combining the CDR3 with reference TRBV11-3 and TRBJ2-4 gives the whole variable domain EAGVVQSPRYKIIEKKQPVAFWCNPISGHNTLYWYLQNLGQGPELLIRYENEEAVDDSQLPKDRFSAERLKGVDSTLKIQPAELGDSAVYLCASSLDDAVMNIQYFGAGTRLSVL.